This T cell receptor beta chain was profiled in a study of cytomegalovirus exposure and HLA in healthy donors. Across the study: Unique TCRs from HLA-typed donors, 65 million to 85 million of them, were held in an early data release.

Researchers ran the PCR with 60 Vbeta and 13 Jbeta primers. The method was immunoSEQ multiplex PCR; TCRdb's version includes in-frame clones alone and lacks a portion of them. This table holds 200,000 to 250,000 clones, approximately 78% found once. In the case of this clone: Antigen specificity is unknown.

The CDR3 covers 15 residues. Germline V gene sequence: CDR1 MNHEY, CDR2 SVGAGI. V shed 3 bases, J shed 1 base, and the junction held 4 bases outside the gene matches. Study results and caveats: TCR beta V- and J-gene trimming was later associated with a missense DCLRE1C variant. Common viral pathogens were later found to be apparently linked to several of the most significant clusters. Available immune exposure information covered CMV serostatus only.

The sequenced material came from PBMCs. The source of this sequence is a male donor in good health and CMV-seronegative. The chain uses TRBV6-5 and TRBJ1-1; 8 positions agree with TRBD1. CDR3 DNA sequence: TGTGCCAGCAGTTATGACAGGGGTCGGAACACTGAAGCTTTCTTT. Residues: CASSYDRGRNTEAFF.